The entry below describes one TCR beta chain. The sample's time point: pre-treatment baseline. The table came from immunoSEQ multiplex PCR; TCRdb's copy has only in-frame clones and leaves some out. The sample has around 15,000 clones; about 84% are singletons. This sample is drawn from a study of blood T cell dynamics during melanoma immunotherapy. V lost 7 bases, J lost 4 bases, and 8 bases stayed unmatched. CDR3 length: 14 residues. Looked up from germline, CDR1 is MDHEN and CDR2 is SYDVKM. The chain couples TRBV28 to TRBJ2-7; 9 positions agree with TRBD1. The clonotype originates from a human donor with melanoma. The sample here was blood, taken from a patient treated with checkpoint blockade. The CDR3 spells CASNPQGAIYEQYF. Here the CDR3 DNA reads TGTGCCAGCAACCCACAGGGGGCGATATACGAGCAGTACTTC. The variable domain in full, with the rest retrieved from reference TRBV28 and TRBJ2-7, is DVKVTQSSRYLVKRTGEKVFLECVQDMDHENMFWYRQDPGLGLRLIYFSYDVKMKEKGDIPEGYSVSREKKERFSLILESASTNQTSMYLCASNPQGAIYEQYFGPGTRLTVT.